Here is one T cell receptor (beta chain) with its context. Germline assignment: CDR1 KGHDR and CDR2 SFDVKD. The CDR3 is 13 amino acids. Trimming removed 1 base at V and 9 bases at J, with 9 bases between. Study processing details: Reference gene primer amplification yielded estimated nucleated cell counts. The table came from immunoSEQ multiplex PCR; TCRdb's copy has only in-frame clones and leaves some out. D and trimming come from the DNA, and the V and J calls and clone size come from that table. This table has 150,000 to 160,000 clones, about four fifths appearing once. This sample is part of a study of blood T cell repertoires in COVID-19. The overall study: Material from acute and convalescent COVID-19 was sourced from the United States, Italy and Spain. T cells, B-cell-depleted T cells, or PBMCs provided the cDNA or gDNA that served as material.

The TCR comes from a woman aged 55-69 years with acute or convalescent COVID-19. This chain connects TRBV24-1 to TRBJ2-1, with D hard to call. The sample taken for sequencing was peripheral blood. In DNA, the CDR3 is TGTGCCACCAGTGATTTTGGCCTGGCTGAGCAGTTCTTC. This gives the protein CATSDFGLAEQFF.